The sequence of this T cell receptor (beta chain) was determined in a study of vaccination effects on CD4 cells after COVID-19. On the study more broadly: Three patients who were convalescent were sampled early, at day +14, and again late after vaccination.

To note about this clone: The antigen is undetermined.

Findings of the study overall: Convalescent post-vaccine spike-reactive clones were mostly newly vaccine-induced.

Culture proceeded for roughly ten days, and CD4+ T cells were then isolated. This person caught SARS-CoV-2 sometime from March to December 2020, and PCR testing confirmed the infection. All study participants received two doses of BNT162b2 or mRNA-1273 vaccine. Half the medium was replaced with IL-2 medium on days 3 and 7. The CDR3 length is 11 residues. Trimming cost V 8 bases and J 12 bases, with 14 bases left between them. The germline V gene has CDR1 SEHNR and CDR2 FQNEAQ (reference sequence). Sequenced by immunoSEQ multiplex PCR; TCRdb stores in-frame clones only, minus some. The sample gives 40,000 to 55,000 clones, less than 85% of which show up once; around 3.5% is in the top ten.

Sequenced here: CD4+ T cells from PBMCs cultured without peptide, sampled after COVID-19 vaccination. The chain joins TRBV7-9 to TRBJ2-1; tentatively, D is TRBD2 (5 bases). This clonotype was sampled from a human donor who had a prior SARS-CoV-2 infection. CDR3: CASDLAEAQFF. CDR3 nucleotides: TGTGCCAGCGACCTAGCTGAGGCGCAGTTCTTC.